The rows below give T cell receptor beta chains drawn from one sample of a study of T cell changes during pregnancy in multiple sclerosis. Sequencing used immunoSEQ multiplex PCR; TCRdb keeps in-frame clones, though not all of them. The sample has tens of thousands of clones; roughly nine tenths are singletons. The sample was peripheral blood, taken in the first trimester of pregnancy. The receptors here all came from a female donor in good health, enrolled as a control in a pregnancy study. The conserved cysteine and the conserved F or W are not part of the CDR3 here.

TRBJ2-4	TRBV6-5	ASSYLPAGAKNIQY
TRBJ2-5	TRBV19	ASSIDRGHQETQY
TRBJ2-7	TRBV7-9	ASSPDSSSAEQY
TRBJ2-7	TRBV7-6	ASSLGSGRAREQY
TRBJ1-2	TRBV6-5	ASRTTGNYGYT
TRBJ2-3	TRBV18	ASSSWTPFRTDTQY
TRBJ1-3	TRBV7-2	ASSPDLEGHSGNTIY
TRBJ1-1	TRBV5-8	ASSPGNNGQSDTEAF
TRBJ2-7	TRBV6-1	ASSFSGSESYEQY
TRBJ1-2	TRBV29-1	SVATTTYGYT
TRBJ2-1	TRBV18	ASSPLRFRDRGYNEQF
TRBJ2-7	TRBV10-3	AISESTTRIAYEQY
TRBJ1-2	TRBV20-1	SASPPVGYT
TRBJ1-1	TRBV29-1	SVDRVENTEAF
TRBJ1-4	TRBV5-1	ASSLAGGGTEKLF
TRBJ2-5	TRBV9	ASSVGGGAETQY
TRBJ2-5	TRBV29-1	SVEAVETQY
TRBJ1-5	TRBV18	ASSPRTGTNQPQH
TRBJ2-5	TRBV15	ATSQTSLVVETQY
TRBJ1-2	TRBV9	ASNQDRDRAFYGYT
TRBJ1-3	TRBV7-9	ASSLQRGTIY
TRBJ2-7	TRBV27	ASSLSRAPLEQY
TRBJ1-4	TRBV4-2	ASSQADRAGEKLF
TRBJ2-7	TRBV18	ASSPTGSPYEQY
TRBJ2-5	TRBV7-2	ASSLGSVAVRETQY
TRBJ1-2	TRBV6-1	ASSPGPTGDGYT
TRBJ2-3	TRBV27	ASSFLWTASSTDTQY
TRBJ2-1	TRBV7-2	ASSPSTSGGEQF
TRBJ2-7	TRBV7-2	ASSRTRLGSEQY
TRBJ2-3	TRBV27	ASGPRGSTDTQY
TRBJ2-1	TRBV4-1	ASSQGSGRNNEQF
TRBJ2-5	TRBV27	ASSSRGTAGLETQY
TRBJ1-3	TRBV4-3	ASSQDWAAGNTIY
TRBJ1-2	TRBV5-1	ASSPTGVLYGYT
TRBJ2-7	TRBV4-2	ASSQDVGTGSYEQY
TRBJ1-2	TRBV19	ASSRGQGPGYT
TRBJ1-2	TRBV13	ASSLAPGTENYGYT
TRBJ2-1	TRBV6-6	ASGESSYNEQF
TRBJ2-5	TRBV7-7	ASSLNRDRVQETQY
TRBJ1-4	TRBV14	ASSLQGNEKLF
TRBJ2-1	TRBV9	ASSRGEGYGNEQF
TRBJ1-2	TRBV30	AWSAHSLGTTNYGYT
TRBJ2-5	TRBV5-6	ASSLASLQETQY
TRBJ2-5	TRBV7-2	ASSRQGPQETQY
TRBJ2-2	TRBV4-1	ASRAGTGVGGELF
TRBJ2-7	TRBV18	ASSPRTSGEEQY
TRBJ2-2	TRBV5-6	ASSPVNGGTGELF
TRBJ2-3	TRBV11-2	ASSLGLAGASTDTQY
TRBJ2-7	TRBV19	ASSRTSGINEQY
TRBJ2-7	TRBV4-1	ASSRQEVYEQY
TRBJ2-3	TRBV2	ASSQSGSADTQY
TRBJ1-2	TRBV7-2	ASSLARDYGYT
TRBJ2-1	TRBV11-2	ASSQSRNEQF